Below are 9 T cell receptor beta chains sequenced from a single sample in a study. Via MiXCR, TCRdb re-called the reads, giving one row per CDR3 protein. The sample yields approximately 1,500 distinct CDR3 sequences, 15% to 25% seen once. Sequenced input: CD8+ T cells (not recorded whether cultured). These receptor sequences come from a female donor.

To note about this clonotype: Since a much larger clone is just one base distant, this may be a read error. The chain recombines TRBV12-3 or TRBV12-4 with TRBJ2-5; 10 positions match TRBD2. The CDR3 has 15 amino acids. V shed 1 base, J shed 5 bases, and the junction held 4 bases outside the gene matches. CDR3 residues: CASSLGASGGETQYF. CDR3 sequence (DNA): TGTGCCAGCAGTTTAGGGGCTAGCGGGGGCGAGACCCAGTACTTC.

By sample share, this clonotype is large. The CDR3 nucleotides are TGCAGTGCTAGAACGAGCGGGAGGGTTGGTGAGCAGTTCTTC. It codes for CSARTSGRVGEQFF. The chain is built from TRBV20-1 and TRBJ2-1, with 10 bases matching TRBD2. This CDR3 region has 14 residues. Germline assignment: CDR1 DFQATT and CDR2 SNEGSKA (reference sequence). J gave up 9 bases and V 2 bases, and 7 bases lay outside the gene matches.

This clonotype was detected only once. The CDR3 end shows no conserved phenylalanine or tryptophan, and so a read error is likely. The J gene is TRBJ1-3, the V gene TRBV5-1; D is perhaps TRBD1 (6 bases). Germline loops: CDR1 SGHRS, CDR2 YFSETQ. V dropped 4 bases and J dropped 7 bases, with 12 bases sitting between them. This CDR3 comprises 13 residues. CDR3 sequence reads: CASSLDSLNTIYL. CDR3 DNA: TGCGCCAGCAGCCTGGACAGTCTCAACACCATATATCTT.

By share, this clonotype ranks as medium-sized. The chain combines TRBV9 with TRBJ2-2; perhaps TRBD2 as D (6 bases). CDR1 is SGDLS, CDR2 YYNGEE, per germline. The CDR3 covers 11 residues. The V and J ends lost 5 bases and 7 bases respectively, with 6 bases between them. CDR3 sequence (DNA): TGTGCCAGCAGGGGGGGCGGGGAGCTGTTTTTT. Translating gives CASRGGGELFF. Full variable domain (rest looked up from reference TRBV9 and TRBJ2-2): DSGVTQTPKHLITATGQRVTLRCSPRSGDLSVYWYQQSLDQGLQFLIQYYNGEERAKGNILERFSAQQFPDLHSELNLSSLELGDSALYFCASRGGGELFFGEGSRLTVL.

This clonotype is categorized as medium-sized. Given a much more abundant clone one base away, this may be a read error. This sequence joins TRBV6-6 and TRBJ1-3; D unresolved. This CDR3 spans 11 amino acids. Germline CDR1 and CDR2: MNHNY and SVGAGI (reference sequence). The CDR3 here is CASNSGNAIYF. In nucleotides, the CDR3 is TGTGCCAGCAACTCTGGAAACGCCATATATTTT.

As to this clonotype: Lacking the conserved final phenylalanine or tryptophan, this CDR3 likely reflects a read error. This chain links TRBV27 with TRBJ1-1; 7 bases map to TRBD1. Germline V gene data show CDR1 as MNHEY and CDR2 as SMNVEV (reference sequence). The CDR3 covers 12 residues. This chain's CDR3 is CANSSGGTEAFS. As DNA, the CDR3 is TGTGCCAACAGTTCAGGGGGCACTGAAGCTTTCTCT.

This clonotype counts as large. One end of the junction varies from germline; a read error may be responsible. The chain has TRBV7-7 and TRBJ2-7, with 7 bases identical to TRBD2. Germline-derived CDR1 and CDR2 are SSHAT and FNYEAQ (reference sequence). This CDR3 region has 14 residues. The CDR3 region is CASSPAGVSYEQYF. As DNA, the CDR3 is TGTGCTAGCAGCCCGGCGGGGGTCTCCTACGAGCAGTACTTC.

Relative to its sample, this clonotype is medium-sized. The CDR3 sequence: CASSGAGTIRGEEFF. In nucleotides, the CDR3 is TGTGCCAGCAGCGGAGCCGGGACTATCCGGGGCGAAGAGTTCTTC. V and J are TRBV9 and TRBJ2-1; 7 bases align to TRBD2. J was trimmed by 14 bases and V by 3 bases; bases with no gene match: 17. Germline values: CDR1 SGDLS, CDR2 YYNGEE. The CDR3 runs to 15 residues. Looking up the rest from reference TRBV9 and TRBJ2-1 gives the full variable domain: DSGVTQTPKHLITATGQRVTLRCSPRSGDLSVYWYQQSLDQGLQFLIQYYNGEERAKGNILERFSAQQFPDLHSELNLSSLELGDSALYFCASSGAGTIRGEEFFGPGTRLTVL.

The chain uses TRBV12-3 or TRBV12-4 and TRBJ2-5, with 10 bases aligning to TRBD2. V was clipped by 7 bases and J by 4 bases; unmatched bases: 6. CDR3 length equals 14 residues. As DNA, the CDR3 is TGTGCCAGCAACCTAGCGGGAGCTAGAGAGACCCAGTACTTC. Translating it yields CASNLAGARETQYF.